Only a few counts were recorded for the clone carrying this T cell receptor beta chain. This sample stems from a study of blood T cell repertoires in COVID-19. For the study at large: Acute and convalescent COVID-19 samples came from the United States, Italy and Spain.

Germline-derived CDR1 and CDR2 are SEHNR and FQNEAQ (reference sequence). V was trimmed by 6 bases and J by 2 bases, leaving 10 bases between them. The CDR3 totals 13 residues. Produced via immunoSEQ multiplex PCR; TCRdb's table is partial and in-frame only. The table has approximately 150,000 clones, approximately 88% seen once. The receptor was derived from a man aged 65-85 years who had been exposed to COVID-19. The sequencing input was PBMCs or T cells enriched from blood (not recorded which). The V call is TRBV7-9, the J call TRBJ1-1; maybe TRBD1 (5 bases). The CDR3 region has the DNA TGTGCCAGCAGTCAGCGGGACAACACTGAAGCTTTCTTT. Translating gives CASSQRDNTEAFF.